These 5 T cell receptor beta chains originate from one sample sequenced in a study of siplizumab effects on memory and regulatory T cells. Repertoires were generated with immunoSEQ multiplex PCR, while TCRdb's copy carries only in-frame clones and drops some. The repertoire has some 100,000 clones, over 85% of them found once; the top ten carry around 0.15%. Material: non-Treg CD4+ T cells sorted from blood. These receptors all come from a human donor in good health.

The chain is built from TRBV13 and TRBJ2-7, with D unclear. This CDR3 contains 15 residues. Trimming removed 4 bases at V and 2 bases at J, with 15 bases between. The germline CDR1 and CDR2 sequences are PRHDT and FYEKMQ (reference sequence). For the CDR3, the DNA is TGTGCCAGCAGCTCCTCCCGCGGTCCGACCTACGAGCAGTACTTC. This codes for CASSSSRGPTYEQYF.

This chain's CDR3 is CASSPYDRGNTEAFF. CDR3 coding DNA: TGTGCCAGCAGCCCGTACGACAGGGGGAACACTGAAGCTTTCTTT. The gene calls are TRBV9 and TRBJ1-1; 8 bases align to TRBD1. V lost 4 bases and J lost 1; bases outside the gene matches: 6. The germline V gene has CDR1 SGDLS and CDR2 YYNGEE. This CDR3 region has 15 residues.

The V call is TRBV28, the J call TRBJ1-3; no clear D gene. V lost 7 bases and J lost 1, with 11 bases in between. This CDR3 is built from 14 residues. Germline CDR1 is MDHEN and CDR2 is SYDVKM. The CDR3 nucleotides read TGTGCCAGCATCTCTGGCCCTTCTGGAAACACCATATATTTT. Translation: CASISGPSGNTIYF.

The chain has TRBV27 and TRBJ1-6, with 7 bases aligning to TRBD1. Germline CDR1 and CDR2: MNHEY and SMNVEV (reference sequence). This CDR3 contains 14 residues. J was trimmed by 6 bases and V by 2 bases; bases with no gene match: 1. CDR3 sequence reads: CASSLDRANSPLHF. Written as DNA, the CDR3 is TGTGCCAGCAGTTTAGACAGGGCTAATTCACCCCTCCACTTT.

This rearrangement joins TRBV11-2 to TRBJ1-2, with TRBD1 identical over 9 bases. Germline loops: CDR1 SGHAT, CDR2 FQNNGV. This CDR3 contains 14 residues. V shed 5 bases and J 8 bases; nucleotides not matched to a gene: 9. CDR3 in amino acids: CASSRTGDPGGYTF. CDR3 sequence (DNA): TGTGCCAGCAGCCGGACAGGGGATCCCGGGGGCTACACCTTC.